The next 32 T cell receptor beta chains were all read from a single sample in a study of T cells in narcolepsy. Profiling relied on immunoSEQ multiplex PCR, and the TCRdb table lists in-frame clones only, not all of them. This sample yields tens of thousands of clones, of which approximately 85% are seen a single time; approximately 1.3% belongs to the top ten. Sequenced material: CD45RA- memory CD4+ T cells from PBMCs. These receptors all stem from a human donor with narcolepsy.

This clone was found a few times. The chain joins TRBV10-3 to TRBJ1-4; unclear D gene. Trimming left V 8 bases short and J 7 bases short, with 20 bases between. Germline V gene data show CDR1 as ENHRY and CDR2 as SYGVKD. The CDR3 covers 15 residues. CDR3 nucleotide sequence: TGTGCCATCGCGACGGGAGCAGGCGGGGTTGAAAAACTGTTTTTT. Protein product: CAIATGAGGVEKLFF.

This rearrangement joins TRBV6-1 to TRBJ2-2, with 12 bases identical to TRBD2. CDR1 and CDR2 (germline): MNHNS, SASEGT. CDR3 length equals 15 residues. The V segment lost 6 bases and the J segment 5 bases; nucleotides outside the gene matches: 4. The CDR3 sequence is CASSLAGGRTGELFF. The CDR3 region has the DNA TGTGCCAGCAGCCTAGCGGGAGGGAGGACCGGGGAGCTGTTTTTT.

The chain is built from TRBV19 and TRBJ2-1; the match to TRBD2 covers 9 bases. The germline V gene encodes CDR1 LNHDA and CDR2 SQIVND (reference sequence). The CDR3 is made up of 17 amino acids. Losses at the gene ends were 7 bases for V and 2 bases for J; bases not matched to a gene: 12. CDR3 protein: CASTSSLTSGTYNEQFF. Written as DNA, the CDR3 is TGTGCCAGTACCTCCTCCCTGACTAGCGGTACCTACAATGAGCAGTTCTTC.

This chain links TRBV10-3 with TRBJ2-2; the D is unclear. Germline loops: CDR1 ENHRY, CDR2 SYGVKD. The CDR3 contains 15 residues. V shed 1 base and J shed 3 bases, with 9 bases lying between them. CDR3 DNA: TGTGCCATCAGTGAGTTTGATCGCGACACCGGGGAGCTGTTTTTT. Translating gives CAISEFDRDTGELFF.

The V and J genes are TRBV5-1 and TRBJ2-2, with a possible D match to TRBD1 (6 bases). The CDR3 sequence is 13 residues long. The V end lost 0 bases, the J end lost 6 bases, and 6 bases lay between the germline ends. Germline CDR1 reads SGHRS; CDR2 reads YFSETQ. The CDR3 protein is CASSLDRAGELFF. For the CDR3, the DNA is TGCGCCAGCAGCTTGGACAGGGCCGGGGAGCTGTTTTTT.

The chain has TRBV7-9 and TRBJ1-4; D is uncertain. V shed 0 bases and J shed 5 bases, with 13 bases lying between them. CDR1 SEHNR and CDR2 FQNEAQ come from the germline V gene (reference sequence). The CDR3 runs 16 residues. CDR3 amino acids: CASSLAGRRANEKLFF. The CDR3 bases are TGTGCCAGCAGCTTAGCGGGCCGGAGAGCCAATGAAAAACTGTTTTTT.

This chain joins TRBV5-1 and TRBJ1-5; no definite D call. Trimming stripped 6 bases from V and 3 bases from J, with 4 bases between. Germline V gives CDR1 SGHRS, CDR2 YFSETQ. The CDR3 is made up of 11 amino acids. DNA of the CDR3: TGCGCCAGCATCCACAATCAGCCCCAGCATTTT. It encodes CASIHNQPQHF. The complete variable domain, with remaining parts taken from reference TRBV5-1 and TRBJ1-5, reads KAGVTQTPRYLIKTRGQQVTLSCSPISGHRSVSWYQQTPGQGLQFLFEYFSETQRNKGNFPGRFSGRQFSNSRSEMNVSTLELGDSALYLCASIHNQPQHFGDGTRLSIL.

This chain uses TRBV10-3 with TRBJ2-2; D is undetermined. Germline CDR1 is ENHRY and CDR2 is SYGVKD. Trimming stripped 8 bases from V and 2 bases from J, with 12 bases between. CDR3 length: 14 amino acids. The CDR3 region has the DNA TGTGCCATCCGGTCCAGCGCTAACACCGGGGAGCTGTTTTTT. Its translation: CAIRSSANTGELFF.

This chain joins TRBV29-1 and TRBJ1-3; no reliable D call. Germline CDR1 reads SQVTM; CDR2 reads ANQGSEA. This CDR3 is 14 amino acids long. Between the trimmed V and J ends, which lost 4 bases and 3 bases, there was a span of 13 bases. The CDR3 spells CSVGVYADGNTIYF. DNA of the CDR3: TGCAGCGTTGGAGTTTATGCTGATGGAAACACCATATATTTT.

This chain links TRBV6-6 with TRBJ1-1; D call uncertain. Germline CDR1 is MNHNY and CDR2 is SVGAGI (reference sequence). Deletions cut 5 bases from V and 1 base from J, with 11 bases between. This CDR3 has 14 residues. The CDR3 protein is CASSDGRANTEAFF. In DNA form, the CDR3 reads TGTGCCAGCAGTGATGGTCGGGCGAACACTGAAGCTTTCTTT.

V and J are TRBV18 and TRBJ2-2; no clear D. The germline CDR1 and CDR2 sequences are KGHSH and LQKENI. The V and J ends lost 1 base and 6 bases respectively, with 6 bases between them. The CDR3 has 13 residues. The CDR3 loop reads CASSPLFAGELFF. The CDR3 DNA is TGTGCCAGCTCACCACTGTTCGCCGGGGAGCTGTTTTTT. The full variable domain, in which reference TRBV18 and TRBJ2-2 provide the parts outside the CDR3, is NAGVMQNPRHLVRRRGQEARLRCSPMKGHSHVYWYRQLPEEGLKFMVYLQKENIIDESGMPKERFSAEFPKEGPSILRIQQVVRGDSAAYFCASSPLFAGELFFGEGSRLTVL.

The rearrangement uses TRBV2 and TRBJ1-3, with unresolved D. V was shortened by 4 bases and J by 3 bases, with 10 bases between the two germline ends. The CDR3 runs 14 residues. Germline V gene data show CDR1 as SNHLY and CDR2 as FYNNEI. The CDR3 loop reads CASSVGGIGNTIYF. The CDR3 nucleotides read TGTGCCAGCAGTGTAGGAGGTATTGGAAACACCATATATTTT. Based on the CDR3 plus reference TRBV2 and TRBJ1-3, the full variable domain is EPEVTQTPSHQVTQMGQEVILRCVPISNHLYFYWYRQILGQKVEFLVSFYNNEISEKSEIFDDQFSVERPDGSNFTLKIRSTKLEDSAMYFCASSVGGIGNTIYFGEGSWLTVV.

The genes are TRBV28 and TRBJ1-5; a possible D gene is TRBD1 (5 bases). CDR1 is MDHEN and CDR2 is SYDVKM in the germline V gene. This CDR3 region has 13 residues. The ends were cut back, 4 bases at V and 4 bases at J, with 8 bases in the middle. The CDR3 nucleotides are TGTGCCAGCAGTTCTCGGGGGAATCAGCCCCAGCATTTT. Translating gives CASSSRGNQPQHF.

This clone has only one observation. This chain uses TRBV10-3 with TRBJ2-1; the D call may be TRBD1 or TRBD2 (6 bases each). V was trimmed by 2 bases and J by 0 bases, leaving 11 bases between them. This CDR3 has 16 amino acids. Germline V gene data show CDR1 as ENHRY and CDR2 as SYGVKD. The CDR3 reads CAISEGGGGSYNEQFF. CDR3 DNA sequence: TGTGCCATCAGTGAGGGAGGAGGGGGCTCCTACAATGAGCAGTTCTTC.

The chain couples TRBV9 to TRBJ2-5, with D possibly matching TRBD1 (5 bases). The germline V gene encodes CDR1 SGDLS and CDR2 YYNGEE. The CDR3 covers 12 residues. The germline V and J ends were trimmed by 7 bases and 4 bases, with 11 bases remaining between them. CDR3 region: CASSGARETQYF. The CDR3 nucleotides read TGTGCCAGCTCTGGGGCTCGAGAGACCCAGTACTTC.

Only one count was recorded for this clone. The sample carries other DNA sequences with the same CDR3. The chain recombines TRBV14 with TRBJ2-7; 12 bases are a match to TRBD2. The CDR3 spans 19 residues. With V trimmed by 2 bases and J by 2 bases, 13 bases remained unmatched. The germline gives CDR1 SGHDN, CDR2 FVKESK. CDR3 amino acids: CASSQKDRKLAGGAYEQYF. The CDR3 nucleotides read TGTGCCAGCAGCCAAAAAGACAGAAAACTAGCGGGAGGTGCCTACGAGCAGTACTTC.

Note on this clone: Mismatch with germline at one junction end may stem from a read error. The chain employs TRBV27 and TRBJ2-1, with TRBD2 matching over 11 bases. CDR1 and CDR2 (germline): MNHEY, SMNVEV (reference sequence). The CDR3 covers 18 residues. CDR3 nucleotide sequence: TGTGCCAGCAGTCTATCGGGGGCTAGCGGGAGGAGGGGCCATGAGCAGTTCTTC. This gives the protein CASSLSGASGRRGHEQFF.

V gene TRBV5-1 combines with J gene TRBJ1-1; weak D call: TRBD1 (6 bases). Germline CDR1 is SGHRS and CDR2 is YFSETQ. Trimming removed 7 bases from V and 5 bases from J, with 9 bases in between. This CDR3 comprises 11 residues. The CDR3 protein is CASRGGTEAFF. CDR3 nucleotides: TGCGCCAGCCGAGGGGGGACTGAAGCTTTCTTT.

The rearrangement joins TRBV6-6 to TRBJ2-5; 8 positions match TRBD1. The J call may be faulty, since TRBJ2-7 better matches the DNA end. CDR1 is MNHNY and CDR2 is SVGAGI in the germline V gene (reference sequence). The CDR3 is made up of 15 amino acids. The CDR3 coding sequence is TGTGCCAGCAGCCTTGGACAGGGCACCTCCTACGAGCAGTACTTC. Translated: CASSLGQGTSYEQYF.

The V gene is TRBV19, the J gene TRBJ2-1; the D gene is possibly TRBD1 (6 bases). The CDR3 is 14 residues long. V lost 4 bases and J lost 0, with 7 bases in between. The germline V gene has CDR1 LNHDA and CDR2 SQIVND (reference sequence). The CDR3 DNA reads TGTGCCAGTAGTAAGGGGGACTCCTACAATGAGCAGTTCTTC. This codes for CASSKGDSYNEQFF. Full variable domain (remainder filled in from reference TRBV19 and TRBJ2-1): DGGITQSPKYLFRKEGQNVTLSCEQNLNHDAMYWYRQDPGQGLRLIYYSQIVNDFQKGDIAEGYSVSREKKESFPLTVTSAQKNPTAFYLCASSKGDSYNEQFFGPGTRLTVL.

This chain links TRBV7-8 with TRBJ1-5; D is unclear. Trimming pared 2 bases from V and 6 bases from J, leaving 5 bases between. The V gene's germline CDR1 is SGHVS and CDR2 FQNEAQ. CDR3 size: 12 residues. The DNA for the CDR3 is TGTGCCAGCAGCTTATTTGGTCAGCCCCAGCATTTT. Its translation: CASSLFGQPQHF. The variable domain in full, with the rest retrieved from reference TRBV7-8 and TRBJ1-5, is GAGVSQSPRYKVAKRGQDVALRCDPISGHVSLFWYQQALGQGPEFLTYFQNEAQLDKSGLPSDRFFAERPEGSVSTLKIQRTQQEDSAVYLCASSLFGQPQHFGDGTRLSIL.

The chain has TRBV19 and TRBJ1-1, with D maybe TRBD1 (5 bases). Trimming cost V 6 bases and J 4 bases, with 24 bases left between them. This CDR3 has 17 residues. Germline CDR1 reads LNHDA; CDR2 reads SQIVND (reference sequence). CDR3 sequence (DNA): TGTGCCAGTAGAACCAACCGGGGGAGTAGGTTAACCACTGAAGCTTTCTTT. Translating gives CASRTNRGSRLTTEAFF.

The gene calls are TRBV6-1 and TRBJ2-5; tentative D call: TRBD2 (6 bases). The CDR3 is 14 residues long. V was shortened by 5 bases and J by 1 base, with 11 bases between the two germline ends. Germline CDR1 is MNHNS and CDR2 is SASEGT. CDR3 DNA: TGTGCCAGCAGTTTTAGCGGAGCCCAAGAGACCCAGTACTTC. Translated, it gives CASSFSGAQETQYF.

CDR3 loop: CASRSPPNQPQHF. The DNA for the CDR3 is TGTGCAAGTCGCTCCCCACCCAATCAGCCCCAGCATTTT. This rearrangement joins TRBV12-2 to TRBJ1-5. TRBV12-2 is described as a pseudogene. This CDR3 is 13 amino acids long.

The chain recombines TRBV4-3 with TRBJ2-1; 7 bases line up with TRBD2. There are 17 residues in the CDR3. The germline V gene encodes CDR1 LGHNA and CDR2 YSLEER. J lost 8 bases, V lost 0 bases, and 13 bases had no gene match. CDR3 nucleotide sequence: TGCGCCAGCAGCCAAGATACCTCTAGCGGACGCGGGGATGAGCAGTTCTTC. It codes for CASSQDTSSGRGDEQFF.

About this clone: Other DNA sequences within the sample encode an identical CDR3. V and J are TRBV29-1 and TRBJ2-7; 7 nucleotides agree with TRBD1. Trimming took 6 bases from V and 3 from J; bases not matched to a gene: 2. The CDR3 is 11 residues long. The germline V gene has CDR1 SQVTM and CDR2 ANQGSEA. The CDR3 coding sequence is TGCAGCGTGACAGGGAACTACGAGCAGTACTTC. Amino acid sequence: CSVTGNYEQYF.

This chain connects TRBV5-5 to TRBJ2-1; 9 bases fit TRBD1. The V and J ends lost 3 bases and 5 bases, in that order; junction bases with no gene match: 15. CDR1 SGHKS and CDR2 YYEKEE come from the germline V gene (reference sequence). The CDR3 spans 18 residues. CDR3 nucleotides: TGTGCCAGCAGCTGGCGATACCGGGACAGGGTTGTCAACAATGAGCAGTTCTTC. It translates to CASSWRYRDRVVNNEQFF.

V and J are TRBV9 and TRBJ2-1; maybe TRBD1 (7 bases). The CDR3 has 14 residues. Germline CDR1 is SGDLS and CDR2 is YYNGEE. The germline V and J ends were trimmed by 4 bases and 9 bases, with 17 bases remaining between them. The CDR3 loop is CASSPLGGGSEQFF. CDR3 DNA: TGTGCCAGCAGCCCGCTCGGAGGGGGCTCTGAGCAGTTCTTC.

To note about this clone: Germline and junction disagree at one end, which may indicate a read error. The CDR3 loop reads CTSSTGFHYEQYF. The DNA for the CDR3 is TGTACCAGCAGCACCGGGTTTCACTACGAGCAGTACTTC. The V and J genes are TRBV5-6 and TRBJ2-7, with D hard to call. CDR1 is SGHDT, CDR2 YYEEEE, per germline. The CDR3 consists of 13 residues.

This sequence joins TRBV6-5 and TRBJ2-1; 10 nucleotides agree with TRBD1. This CDR3 is 14 amino acids long. Trimming at V came to 4 bases and at J to 4 bases, leaving 1 base not matched to a gene. CDR1 and CDR2 from the germline V gene are MNHEY and SVGAGI. The CDR3: CASSWDRGYNEQFF. The CDR3 DNA reads as TGTGCCAGCAGTTGGGACAGGGGATACAATGAGCAGTTCTTC.

V usage is TRBV7-6 and J usage is TRBJ2-2, with 7 bases that match TRBD1. J was trimmed by 1 base and V by 1 base; bases with no gene match: 6. CDR3 length: 17 amino acids. Germline CDR1 SGHVS, CDR2 FNYEAQ. The CDR3 here is CASSLGGTVRNTGELFF. The CDR3 DNA sequence: TGTGCCAGCAGCTTAGGGGGGACAGTTAGGAACACCGGGGAGCTGTTTTTT.

The rearrangement joins TRBV5-1 to TRBJ2-7; TRBD2 might be the D (6 bases). Germline-derived CDR1 and CDR2 are SGHRS and YFSETQ. This CDR3 spans 16 amino acids. The V end was cut by 0 bases, the J end by 4 bases, with 17 bases between. CDR3: CASSLESGGKGYEQYF. Written as DNA, the CDR3 is TGCGCCAGCAGCTTGGAATCTGGCGGGAAGGGGTACGAGCAGTACTTC.